This passage covers 22 T cell receptor beta chains from one sample sequenced in a study of post-analysis software for immune sequencing data. General observations from the study: Five TRBV segments were more frequent in patients than controls; TRBV5-6, TRBV5-1 and TRBV20-1 belonged to this group.

Their target antigens are unknown. Unique-molecular-identifier-tagged TCR beta cDNA libraries were used. TCRdb reprocessed the PCR reads with MiXCR, giving one entry per CDR3 protein. The data hold hundreds of thousands of distinct CDR3 sequences, with 53% observed a single time. Specimen: blood. Every receptor here comes from a girl aged 5-17 years with multiple sclerosis.

This chain links TRBV20-1 with TRBJ2-1; D is perhaps TRBD1 (6 bases). CDR3 length: 15 residues. From germline, CDR1 is DFQATT and CDR2 SNEGSKA (reference sequence). Deletions cut 4 bases from V and 8 bases from J, with 21 bases between. CDR3 protein: CSATQNRASGHEQFF. CDR3 nucleotides: TGCAGTGCTACTCAAAACAGGGCCTCCGGTCATGAGCAGTTCTTC.

The J gene is TRBJ2-7, the V gene TRBV7-2; 10 positions agree with TRBD1. Germline V gene lookup returns CDR1 SGHTA and CDR2 FQGNSA. V lost 5 bases and J lost 0; bases outside the gene matches: 7. There are 16 residues in the CDR3. The chain's CDR3 is CASSIRQGASSYEQYF. For the CDR3, the DNA is TGTGCCAGCAGCATTAGACAGGGGGCGAGCTCCTACGAGCAGTACTTC.

The chain employs TRBV5-1 and TRBJ2-3, with 12 bases that match TRBD2. The V and J ends lost 4 bases and 4 bases, in that order; junction bases with no gene match: 4. Germline loops: CDR1 SGHRS, CDR2 YFSETQ. This CDR3 is built from 15 residues. Here the CDR3 reads CASSRTSGEADTQYF. CDR3 sequence (DNA): TGCGCCAGCAGCCGGACTAGCGGGGAGGCAGATACGCAGTATTTT.

This CDR3 reads CASSHTSYEQYF. In DNA form, the CDR3 reads TGTGCCAGCAGCCACACCTCCTACGAGCAGTACTTC. The chain couples TRBV14 to TRBJ2-7; D not certain. Germline CDR1 SGHDN, CDR2 FVKESK. This CDR3 contains 12 residues. Trimming left V 3 bases short and J 0 bases short, with 3 bases between.

The CDR3 coding sequence is TGTGCCAGCAGTTACTCAGGGAGGGGGAATTACATTCAGTACTTC. It codes for CASSYSGRGNYIQYF. The chain carries TRBV6-5 and TRBJ2-4, with D perhaps matching TRBD2 (7 bases). In germline, CDR1 is MNHEY, CDR2 SVGAGI. The CDR3 covers 15 residues. Trimming took off 0 bases at V and 8 bases at J, with 14 bases between the two ends.

The chain employs TRBV7-3 and TRBJ1-3; D gene uncertain. The CDR3 contains 15 residues. The germline V gene has CDR1 SGHTA and CDR2 FQGTGA. V was trimmed by 1 base and J by 0 bases, leaving 7 bases between them. CDR3 DNA: TGTGCCAGCAGCTTAAATCGGAGCTCTGGAAACACCATATATTTT. Its translation is CASSLNRSSGNTIYF. Using reference TRBV7-3 and TRBJ1-3 for the parts outside the CDR3, the full variable domain is GAGVSQTPSNKVTEKGKYVELRCDPISGHTALYWYRQSLGQGPEFLIYFQGTGAADDSGLPNDRFFAVRPEGSVSTLKIQRTERGDSAVYLCASSLNRSSGNTIYFGEGSWLTVV.

The chain employs TRBV5-1 and TRBJ2-5; D unresolved. This CDR3 is built from 14 residues. Trimming pared 2 bases from V and 1 base from J, leaving 9 bases between. Germline CDR1 SGHRS, CDR2 YFSETQ. The CDR3 here is CASSFWASQETQYF. The CDR3, as DNA: TGCGCCAGCAGCTTTTGGGCCAGCCAAGAGACCCAGTACTTC.

The chain uses TRBV9 and TRBJ2-1; the match to TRBD2 covers 12 bases. The CDR3 has 21 amino acids. Unmatched junction bases numbered 21, after V lost 4 bases and J lost 4 bases. CDR1 SGDLS and CDR2 YYNGEE come from the germline V gene. The CDR3: CASSPRGSERLAGVVYNEQFF. The CDR3 nucleotides read TGTGCCAGCAGCCCGAGGGGATCGGAACGACTAGCGGGGGTCGTGTACAATGAGCAGTTCTTC.

This clonotype was seen only a few times. CDR3 sequence reads: CASSKGWDTEAFF. The CDR3 nucleotides read TGTGCCAGCAGTAAAGGTTGGGACACTGAAGCTTTCTTT. The chain is built from TRBV6-5 and TRBJ1-1; D is uncertain. This CDR3 contains 13 residues. Trimming took off 5 bases at V and 3 bases at J, with 10 bases between the two ends. The germline V gene has CDR1 MNHEY and CDR2 SVGAGI.

The chain is built from TRBV5-6 and TRBJ1-5, with D tentatively TRBD1 (6 bases). The germline V gene has CDR1 SGHDT and CDR2 YYEEEE. The CDR3 extends over 16 amino acids. Trimming stripped 2 bases from V and 0 bases from J, with 12 bases between. Here the CDR3 reads CASSLQGSYSNQPQHF. The CDR3 DNA reads as TGTGCCAGCAGCTTACAGGGATCCTATAGCAATCAGCCCCAGCATTTT.

The V gene is TRBV5-1, the J gene TRBJ2-7, with 7 bases matching TRBD2. Trimming removed 0 bases from V and 5 bases from J; junction bases left unmatched: 11. The CDR3 sequence is 16 residues long. In germline, CDR1 is SGHRS, CDR2 YFSETQ. The CDR3, as DNA: TGCGCCAGCAGCTTGGTCGTTAGCGGGCCGCCGGACGAGCAGTACTTC. It yields the protein CASSLVVSGPPDEQYF.

This clonotype occurred a few times. This chain links TRBV5-1 with TRBJ2-7; 7 bases are a match to TRBD2. The CDR3 totals 15 residues. Germline trimming cut 4 bases from V and 0 bases from J; bases unmatched to any gene: 7. Germline V gives CDR1 SGHRS, CDR2 YFSETQ. The CDR3 reads CASSQLASSSYEQYF. CDR3 in DNA: TGCGCCAGCAGCCAACTAGCGTCGAGCTCCTACGAGCAGTACTTC.

This clonotype has just a few counts. The chain uses TRBV5-5 and TRBJ2-3, with D possibly being TRBD1 (5 bases). Per germline, CDR1 SGHKS and CDR2 YYEKEE (reference sequence). Trimming removed 0 bases from V and 0 bases from J, with 14 bases in between. CDR3 length equals 17 residues. CDR3 in amino acids: CASSLGLGRTSTDTQYF. CDR3 DNA: TGTGCCAGCAGCTTGGGGTTGGGGCGCACTAGCACAGATACGCAGTATTTT.

The J gene is TRBJ2-5, the V gene TRBV7-9, with 8 bases identical to TRBD2. The CDR3 length is 17 residues. Germline CDR1 and CDR2: SEHNR and FQNEAQ (reference sequence). V lost 5 bases, J lost 5 bases, and 16 bases stayed unmatched. CDR3 protein: CASSDALAGIVVETQYF. CDR3 nucleotides: TGTGCCAGCAGCGACGCCTTAGCGGGGATCGTTGTGGAGACCCAGTACTTC.

There are a few counts of this clonotype. This chain connects TRBV7-6 to TRBJ2-7; TRBD1 aligns across 7 bases. CDR1 and CDR2 from the germline V gene are SGHVS and FNYEAQ. V gave up 1 base and J gave up 3 bases; unmatched junction bases: 6. The CDR3 loop spans 15 amino acids. The CDR3 spells CASSLGTGPYYEQYF. The CDR3 DNA sequence: TGTGCCAGCAGCTTAGGGACAGGACCCTACTACGAGCAGTACTTC.

There are a few counts of this clonotype. The J gene is TRBJ1-5, the V gene TRBV2, with 8 bases matching TRBD1. Germline lookup yields CDR1 SNHLY and CDR2 FYNNEI. The V segment lost 7 bases and the J segment 5 bases; nucleotides outside the gene matches: 16. This CDR3 is built from 17 residues. CDR3 region: CASKKGGTGLWDQPQHF. In DNA, the CDR3 is TGTGCCAGCAAAAAAGGTGGGACAGGCCTGTGGGATCAGCCCCAGCATTTT.

The V call is TRBV16, the J call TRBJ1-5, with D possibly matching TRBD1 (6 bases). Germline CDR1 reads KGHSY; CDR2 reads FQNENV. Trimming left V 4 bases short and J 5 bases short, with 12 bases between. The CDR3 has 14 residues. CDR3 region: CASSPQGLDQPQHF. The CDR3 DNA sequence: TGTGCCAGCAGCCCCCAGGGGCTAGATCAGCCCCAGCATTTT.

This sequence joins TRBV29-1 and TRBJ1-2; D remains unclear. This CDR3 has 10 amino acids. Trimming left V 4 bases short and J 8 bases short, with 8 bases between. Germline V lookup: CDR1 SQVTM, CDR2 ANQGSEA. The CDR3 DNA sequence: TGCAGCGTTGCTCCCGGGGGCTACACCTTC. Residues: CSVAPGGYTF.

The chain employs TRBV27 and TRBJ2-6; 7 positions match TRBD1. CDR1 is MNHEY, CDR2 SMNVEV, per germline (reference sequence). V lost 3 bases, J lost 0 bases, and 14 bases stayed unmatched. The CDR3 length is 20 residues. The CDR3 DNA follows: TGTGCCAGCAGTTTTTCGACAACCGGGACAGAGGTCTCTGGGGCCAACGTCCTGACTTTC. Translating gives CASSFSTTGTEVSGANVLTF.

The V gene is TRBV6-2 or TRBV6-3, the J gene TRBJ2-5, with 13 bases identical to TRBD2. The CDR3 spans 16 residues. Trimming at V came to 4 bases and at J to 11 bases, leaving 13 bases not matched to a gene. Germline V gene sequence: CDR1 MNHEY, CDR2 SVGEGT. The CDR3 is CASSWLLAGGQNEQYF. In nucleotides, the CDR3 is TGTGCCAGCAGTTGGCTACTAGCGGGGGGGCAAAATGAGCAGTACTTC.

This clonotype came up once. The CDR3 loop reads CASSLEYGQGVNTEAFF. In DNA form, the CDR3 reads TGCGCCAGCAGCTTGGAATACGGACAGGGGGTTAACACTGAAGCTTTCTTT. The chain couples TRBV5-1 to TRBJ1-1, with TRBD1 matching over 10 bases. Germline CDR1 SGHRS, CDR2 YFSETQ. CDR3 size: 17 residues. V lost 0 bases to trimming and J lost 2 bases; unmatched junction nucleotides: 7.

This clonotype was seen a handful of times. The chain has TRBV12-3 or TRBV12-4 and TRBJ2-7; 10 bases agree with TRBD1. This CDR3 is built from 14 residues. The ends lost 4 bases at V and 12 bases at J; junction bases unmatched: 12. The CDR3 here is CASSSPGTGAFWYF. In DNA form, the CDR3 reads TGTGCCAGCAGTTCCCCCGGGACAGGGGCCTTTTGGTACTTC.